This T cell receptor (beta chain) originates from a study of OX40 agonist ivuxolimab in advanced cancers. At the level of the study: Patients undergoing dose escalation presented with hepatocellular carcinoma, melanoma, renal cell or head and neck cancer. Prior therapy, whether anti-PD-1, anti-PD-L1 or anti-CTLA-4, was allowed, and less than 45% had some.

Clones were read by immunoSEQ multiplex PCR, and TCRdb kept only the in-frame ones, dropping some. The sample lists approximately 21,000 clones; 60% to 80% were seen once. As to this clone: Its specificity is unknown.

Study observations and caveats: Expansion of clones was among the lowest in partial responders at 0.1-3.0 mg/kg. Also present in some nonresponders was a low level of normalized T-cell clonal expansion.

CDR1 WNHNN and CDR2 SYGVQD come from the germline V gene (reference sequence). V trimming: 2 bases; J trimming: 6 bases; junction bases outside the gene matches: 10. The CDR3 runs 16 residues. This clonotype was sampled from an adult with an advanced solid tumor such as melanoma, head and neck, liver or kidney cancer. Specimen: CD4+ or CD8+ T cells sorted from blood, collected in a trial of the OX40 agonist ivuxolimab. The chain recombines TRBV10-1 with TRBJ2-1, with 7 positions matching TRBD2. This CDR3 is CASSEIVWGGVNEQFF. The CDR3 DNA follows: TGCGCCAGCAGTGAGATTGTGTGGGGGGGGGTCAATGAGCAGTTCTTC.